The present T cell receptor (beta chain) was sequenced within a study of early T cells in non-severe SARS-CoV-2 infection. Individual cDNA molecules were tagged with unique molecular identifiers. TCRdb ran MiXCR on the 5' RACE reads and lists one entry per CDR3 protein. The table records around 28,000 distinct CDR3 sequences, roughly 5.3% of them present only once. Trimming left V 7 bases short and J 0 bases short, with 15 bases between. This CDR3 contains 14 residues. Germline CDR1 and CDR2: SQVTM and ANQGSEA. Material: whole blood. V and J are TRBV29-1 and TRBJ1-1; D is perhaps TRBD1 (6 bases). The sequence was obtained from an adult who was a healthcare worker with PCR-confirmed SARS-CoV-2 infection or an uninfected control (not recorded which). The CDR3 region is CSALGDTLNTEAFF. The CDR3 DNA sequence: TGCAGCGCCTTGGGGGACACCCTGAACACTGAAGCTTTCTTT.